This is a list of T cell receptor beta chains from one sample in a study of T-cell reconstitution after alpha-beta-depleted transplantation in children. TCRdb re-derived calls from the PCR reads in MiXCR, one entry per CDR3 protein. The sample yields a few hundred thousand distinct CDR3 sequences, roughly a tenth seen once. The material sequenced was PBMCs, taken before TCRalphabeta/CD19-depleted stem cell transplant. The receptors derive from a child in the first two years of life with acute myeloid leukemia, due to receive a stem cell transplant. Both conserved end residues are part of each CDR3.

TRBJ2-5 | TRBV10-3 | CAIRGQEQETQYF
TRBJ2-7 | TRBV30 | CAWSGLAGLFGEQYF
TRBJ2-1 | TRBV7-9 | CASSDRGAPLNEQFF
TRBJ2-5 | TRBV10-3 | CAISSSGGRQETQYF
TRBJ2-1 | TRBV24-1 | CATSDWAGGPFNEQFF
TRBJ1-1 | TRBV27 | CASSYRGKIFF
TRBJ1-2 | TRBV29-1 | CSVPGHTLYYGYTF
TRBJ1-5 | TRBV7-2 | CASSLDSGRRLQPQHF
TRBJ2-3 | TRBV12-3/TRBV12-4 | CASSFLPGTPDTQYF
TRBJ2-1 | TRBV27 | CASSLFNLYNEQFF
TRBJ1-1 | TRBV5-1 | CASSWGVGGATNTEAFF
TRBJ1-3 | TRBV12-3/TRBV12-4 | CASSLAGLNGNTIYF
TRBJ2-5 | TRBV5-6 | CASSLGGALGTQYF
TRBJ2-2 | TRBV9 | CASSATSGPNTGELFF
TRBJ2-1 | TRBV7-6 | CASSSPTVYEQFF
TRBJ1-5 | TRBV7-2 | CASSPVGGLASNQPQHF
TRBJ2-3 | TRBV20-1 | CSAPIAGPSTDTQYF
TRBJ2-6 | TRBV7-3 | CATRAGGANVLTF
TRBJ2-2 | TRBV15 | CATSRDRSPGELFF
TRBJ1-4 | TRBV6-6 | CASSLPGEKLFF
TRBJ2-1 | TRBV5-5 | CASSFLRKDEQFF
TRBJ2-1 | TRBV5-1 | CASSLLAGPYNEQFF
TRBJ2-3 | TRBV12-3/TRBV12-4 | CASSYASTDTQYF
TRBJ1-5 | TRBV20-1 | CSASFGIDQPQHF
TRBJ1-2 | TRBV29-1 | CSVGDLGTVANYGYTF
TRBJ1-1 | TRBV7-8 | CASSLEGYRMNTEAFF
TRBJ2-5 | TRBV27 | CASSLSFGTAYQETQYF
TRBJ1-6 | TRBV11-2 | CASRFSSYNSPLHF
TRBJ1-6 | TRBV12-3/TRBV12-4 | CASSPPHSPLHF
TRBJ2-1 | TRBV28 | CASSFWSPQGAYNEQFF
TRBJ2-1 | TRBV5-1 | CASSYISGRAGNEQFF
TRBJ1-6 | TRBV12-3/TRBV12-4 | CASKEGGSGSYNSPLHF
TRBJ2-3 | TRBV5-1 | CASSLELAGGADTQYF
TRBJ1-1 | TRBV27 | CASSQTGYQAEAFF
TRBJ2-5 | TRBV5-1 | CASSLEGQGAETQYF
TRBJ2-1 | TRBV27 | CASSLGGYSNEQFF
TRBJ2-2 | TRBV27 | CASSLRVVGTGELFF
TRBJ1-1 | TRBV29-1 | CSVHEMNTEAFF
TRBJ1-2 | TRBV18 | CASSPPSGGYNYGYTF
TRBJ2-3 | TRBV25-1 | CASSEYRTGAADTQYF
TRBJ2-7 | TRBV9 | CASSRGHAYEQYF
TRBJ1-1 | TRBV6-5 | CASSGDSVSAFF
TRBJ2-4 | TRBV5-1 | CASSFGRTGDKNIQYF
TRBJ2-1 | TRBV20-1 | CSARGGIAGSYNEQFF
TRBJ1-5 | TRBV11-2 | CASSLEQGQPQHF
TRBJ2-3 | TRBV21-1 | CASSKGEIGDTQYF
TRBJ2-2 | TRBV7-8 | CASSEGGGTSNTGELFF
TRBJ1-2 | TRBV28 | CASSLDTGNYGYTF
TRBJ2-1 | TRBV5-6 | CASSLGSGNEQFF
TRBJ1-1 | TRBV20-1 | CSAPRGLGSEAFF
TRBJ2-7 | TRBV7-2 | CASSLRLLYEQYF
TRBJ2-7 | TRBV18 | CASSLTTPPSYEQYF
TRBJ2-1 | TRBV11-2 | CASSLPGTRGNEQFF
TRBJ2-2 | TRBV5-4 | CASSWGLSNTGELFF
TRBJ2-3 | TRBV27 | CASSFLRGTGVSTDTQYF
TRBJ1-1 | TRBV7-2 | CASSLEEGTEAFF
TRBJ2-2 | TRBV5-5 | CASSPTSASNTGELFF
TRBJ2-5 | TRBV5-1 | CASSGGLSETQYF
TRBJ1-2 | TRBV7-9 | CASSLPRAGYTF
TRBJ1-3 | TRBV5-6 | CASTSVADSGNTIYF